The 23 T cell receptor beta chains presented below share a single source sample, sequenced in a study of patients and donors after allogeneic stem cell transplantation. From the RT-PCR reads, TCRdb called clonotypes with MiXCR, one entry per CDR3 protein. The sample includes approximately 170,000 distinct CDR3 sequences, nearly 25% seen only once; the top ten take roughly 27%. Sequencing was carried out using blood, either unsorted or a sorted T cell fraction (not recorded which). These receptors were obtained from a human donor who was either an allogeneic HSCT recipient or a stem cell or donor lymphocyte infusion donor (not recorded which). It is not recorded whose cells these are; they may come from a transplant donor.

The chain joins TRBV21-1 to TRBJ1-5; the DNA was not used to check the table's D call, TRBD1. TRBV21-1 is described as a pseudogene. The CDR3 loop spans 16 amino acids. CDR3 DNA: TGTGCCAGCAGCACGACCGGGACAGGCTTCAATCAGCCCCAGCATTTT. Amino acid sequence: CASSTTGTGFNQPQHF.

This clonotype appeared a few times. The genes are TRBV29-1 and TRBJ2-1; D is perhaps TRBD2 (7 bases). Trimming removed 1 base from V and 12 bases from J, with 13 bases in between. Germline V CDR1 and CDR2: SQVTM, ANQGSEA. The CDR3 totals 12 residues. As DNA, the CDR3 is TGCAGCGTTGAAGTCTCGGGGGGCGCGCAGTTCTTC. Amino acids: CSVEVSGGAQFF.

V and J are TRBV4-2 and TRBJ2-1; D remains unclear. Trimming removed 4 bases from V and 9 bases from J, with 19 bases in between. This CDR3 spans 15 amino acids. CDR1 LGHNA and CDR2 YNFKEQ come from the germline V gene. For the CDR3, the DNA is TGTGCCAGCAGCCCAGACCCGGTTAACAAGGGTGAGCAGTTCTTC. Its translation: CASSPDPVNKGEQFF.

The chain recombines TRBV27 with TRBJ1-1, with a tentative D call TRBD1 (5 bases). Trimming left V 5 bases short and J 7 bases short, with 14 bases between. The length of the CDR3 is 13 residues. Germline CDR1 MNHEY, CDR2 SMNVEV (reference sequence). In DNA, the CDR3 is TGTGCCAGCAGTCCGGCCTGGGGGGGTGAAGCTTTCTTT. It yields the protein CASSPAWGGEAFF.

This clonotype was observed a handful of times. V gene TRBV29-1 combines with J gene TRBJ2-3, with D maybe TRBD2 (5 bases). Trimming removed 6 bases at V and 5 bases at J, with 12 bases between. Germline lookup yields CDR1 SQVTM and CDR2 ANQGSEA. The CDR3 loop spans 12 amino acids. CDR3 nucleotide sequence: TGCAGCGTCGGCATAGCGTTAGATACGCAGTATTTT. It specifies CSVGIALDTQYF.

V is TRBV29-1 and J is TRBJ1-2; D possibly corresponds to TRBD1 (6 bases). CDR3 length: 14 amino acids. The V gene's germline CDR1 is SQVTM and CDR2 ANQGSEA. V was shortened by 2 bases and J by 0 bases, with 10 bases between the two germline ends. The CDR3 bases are TGCAGCGTTGAATTACAGGGCTCTAACTATGGCTACACCTTC. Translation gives CSVELQGSNYGYTF.

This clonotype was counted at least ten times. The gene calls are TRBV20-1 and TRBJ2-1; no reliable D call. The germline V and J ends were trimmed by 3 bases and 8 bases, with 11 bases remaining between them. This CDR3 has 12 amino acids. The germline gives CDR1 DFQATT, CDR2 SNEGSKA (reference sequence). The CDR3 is CSARDGLHEQFF. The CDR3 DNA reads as TGCAGTGCTAGGGACGGCCTCCATGAGCAGTTCTTC.

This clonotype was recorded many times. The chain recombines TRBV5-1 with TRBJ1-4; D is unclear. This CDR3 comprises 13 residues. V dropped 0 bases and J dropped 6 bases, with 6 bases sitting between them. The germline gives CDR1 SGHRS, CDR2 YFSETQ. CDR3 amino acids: CASSLEGYEKLFF. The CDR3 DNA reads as TGCGCCAGCAGCTTGGAAGGGTATGAAAAACTGTTTTTT.

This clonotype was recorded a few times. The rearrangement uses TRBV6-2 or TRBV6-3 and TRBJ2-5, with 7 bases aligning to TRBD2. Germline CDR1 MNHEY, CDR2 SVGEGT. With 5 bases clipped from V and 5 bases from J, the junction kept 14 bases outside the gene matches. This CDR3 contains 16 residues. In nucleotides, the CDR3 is TGTGCCAGCAGTAATGGGCCAGCGGGAAAACCGGAGACCCAGTACTTC. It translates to CASSNGPAGKPETQYF.

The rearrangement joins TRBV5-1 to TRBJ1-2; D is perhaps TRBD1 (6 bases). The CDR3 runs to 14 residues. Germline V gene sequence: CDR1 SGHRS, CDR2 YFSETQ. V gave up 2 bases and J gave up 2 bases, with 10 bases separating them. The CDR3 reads CASSFGGQNYGYTF. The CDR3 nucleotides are TGCGCCAGCAGCTTCGGTGGACAGAACTATGGCTACACCTTC.

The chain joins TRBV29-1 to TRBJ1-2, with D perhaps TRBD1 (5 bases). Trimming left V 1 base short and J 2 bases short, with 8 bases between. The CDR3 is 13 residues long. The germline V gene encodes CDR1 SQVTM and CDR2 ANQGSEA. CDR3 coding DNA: TGCAGCGTTGAAGGGCAGGGAAACTATGGCTACACCTTC. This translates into CSVEGQGNYGYTF.

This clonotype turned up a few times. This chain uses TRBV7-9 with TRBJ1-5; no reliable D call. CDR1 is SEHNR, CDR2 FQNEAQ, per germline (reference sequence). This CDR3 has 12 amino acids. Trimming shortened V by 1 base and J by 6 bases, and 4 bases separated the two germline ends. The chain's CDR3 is CASSLEGQPQHF. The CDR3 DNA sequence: TGTGCCAGCAGCTTAGAGGGTCAGCCCCAGCATTTT.

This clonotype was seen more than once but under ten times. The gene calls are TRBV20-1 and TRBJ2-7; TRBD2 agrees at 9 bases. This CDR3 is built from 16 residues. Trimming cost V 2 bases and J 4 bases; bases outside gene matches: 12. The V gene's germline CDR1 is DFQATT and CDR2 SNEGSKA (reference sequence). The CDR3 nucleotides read TGCAGTGCTAGAAGGAATAGCGGGAGAGGGTTGTACGAGCAGTACTTC. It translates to CSARRNSGRGLYEQYF.

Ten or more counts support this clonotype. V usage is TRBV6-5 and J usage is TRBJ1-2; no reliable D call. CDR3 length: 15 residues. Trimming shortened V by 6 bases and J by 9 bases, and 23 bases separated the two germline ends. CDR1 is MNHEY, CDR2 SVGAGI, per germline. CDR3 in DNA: TGTGCCAGCAGCCCCCGCCAAGGCACCATAAAGAGCTACACCTTC. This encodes CASSPRQGTIKSYTF.

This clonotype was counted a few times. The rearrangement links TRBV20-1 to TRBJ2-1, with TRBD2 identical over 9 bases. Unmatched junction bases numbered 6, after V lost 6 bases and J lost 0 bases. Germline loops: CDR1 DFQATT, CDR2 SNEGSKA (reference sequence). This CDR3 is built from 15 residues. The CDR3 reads CSAGIAGVSYNEQFF. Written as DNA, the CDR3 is TGCAGTGCGGGGATAGCGGGAGTCTCCTACAATGAGCAGTTCTTC.

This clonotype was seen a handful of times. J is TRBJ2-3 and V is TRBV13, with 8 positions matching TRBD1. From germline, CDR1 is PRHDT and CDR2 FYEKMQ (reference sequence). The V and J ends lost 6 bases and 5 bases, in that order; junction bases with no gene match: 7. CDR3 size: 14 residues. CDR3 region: CASRKTGAVDTQYF. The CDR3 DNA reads TGTGCCAGCAGAAAGACAGGGGCGGTAGATACGCAGTATTTT. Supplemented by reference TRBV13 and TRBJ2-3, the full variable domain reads AAGVIQSPRHLIKEKRETATLKCYPIPRHDTVYWYQQGPGQDPQFLISFYEKMQSDKGSIPDRFSAQQFSDYHSELNMSSLELGDSALYFCASRKTGAVDTQYFGPGTRLTVL.

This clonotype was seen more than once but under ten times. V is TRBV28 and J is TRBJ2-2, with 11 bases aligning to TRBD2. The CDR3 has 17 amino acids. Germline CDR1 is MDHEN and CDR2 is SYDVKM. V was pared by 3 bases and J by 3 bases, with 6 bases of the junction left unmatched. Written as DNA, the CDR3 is TGTGCCAGCAGTTTTGGGACTAGCGGTTTTTACACCGGGGAGCTGTTTTTT. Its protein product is CASSFGTSGFYTGELFF.

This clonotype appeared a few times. CDR3 in amino acids: CASSATLAGTTDTQYF. For the CDR3, the DNA is TGTGCCAGCAGTGCCACACTAGCGGGGACAACAGATACGCAGTATTTT. This chain uses TRBV2 with TRBJ2-3; TRBD2 aligns across 10 bases. J was trimmed by 3 bases and V by 4 bases; bases with no gene match: 7. This CDR3 has 16 residues. CDR1 is SNHLY, CDR2 FYNNEI, per germline.

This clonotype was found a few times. The CDR3, as DNA: TGTGCCAGCCGCCCCGGGGGGCTTGACTATGGCTACACCTTC. Amino acid sequence: CASRPGGLDYGYTF. The rearrangement joins TRBV6-5 to TRBJ1-2; TRBD1 might be the D (6 bases). Germline V gives CDR1 MNHEY, CDR2 SVGAGI. V lost 8 bases and J 3 bases, leaving 16 bases between the germline ends. The CDR3 loop spans 14 amino acids.

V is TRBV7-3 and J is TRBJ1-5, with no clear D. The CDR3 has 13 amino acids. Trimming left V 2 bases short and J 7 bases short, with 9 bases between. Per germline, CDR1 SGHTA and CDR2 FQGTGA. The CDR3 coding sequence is TGTGCCAGCAGCTTAGCAGGAGAGCAGCCCCAGCATTTT. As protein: CASSLAGEQPQHF.

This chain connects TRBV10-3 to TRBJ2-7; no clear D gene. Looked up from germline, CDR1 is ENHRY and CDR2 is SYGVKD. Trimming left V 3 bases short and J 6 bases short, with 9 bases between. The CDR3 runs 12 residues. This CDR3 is CAISETGTEQYF. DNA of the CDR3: TGTGCCATCAGTGAAACCGGCACCGAGCAGTACTTC.

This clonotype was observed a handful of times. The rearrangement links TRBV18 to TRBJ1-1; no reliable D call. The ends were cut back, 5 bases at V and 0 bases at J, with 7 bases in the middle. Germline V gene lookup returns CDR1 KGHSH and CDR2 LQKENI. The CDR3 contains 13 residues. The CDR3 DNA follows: TGTGCCAGCTCAAACAGCATGAACACTGAAGCTTTCTTT. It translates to CASSNSMNTEAFF.

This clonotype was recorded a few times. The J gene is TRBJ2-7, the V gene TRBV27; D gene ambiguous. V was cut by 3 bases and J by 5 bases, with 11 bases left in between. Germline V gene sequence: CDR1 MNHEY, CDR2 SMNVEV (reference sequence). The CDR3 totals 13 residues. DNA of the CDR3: TGTGCCAGCAGTTTTTTAGGGTCGGACGAGCAGTACTTC. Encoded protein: CASSFLGSDEQYF.